These 27 T cell receptor beta chains share one sample of origin, sequenced in a study of blood T cell repertoires in COVID-19. The protocol was immunoSEQ multiplex PCR, while the TCRdb copy is restricted to in-frame clones and leaves out a portion. The sample shows more than 300,000 clones, about 87% of them seen only once. Sequenced: peripheral blood. Every receptor here comes from a woman aged 45 to 65 with COVID-19, enrolled during active disease.

The V gene is TRBV5-1, the J gene TRBJ1-1; 9 bases are a match to TRBD1. Germline V lookup: CDR1 SGHRS, CDR2 YFSETQ. CDR3 size: 15 residues. With 3 bases clipped from V and 1 base from J, the junction kept 4 bases outside the gene matches. The CDR3 DNA sequence: TGCGCCAGCAGCTGGGGGGACAGGGAGAACACTGAAGCTTTCTTT. Translated: CASSWGDRENTEAFF.

J is TRBJ1-2 and V is TRBV7-2; TRBD1 aligns across 9 bases. CDR3 size: 17 residues. V dropped 5 bases and J dropped 5; count of bases not matched to a gene: 15. Per the germline V gene, CDR1 is SGHTA and CDR2 is FQGNSA. This CDR3 is CASSLVYRDRAGYGYTF. In DNA, the CDR3 is TGTGCCAGCAGCCTAGTCTACCGGGACAGGGCTGGATATGGCTACACCTTC.

The chain has TRBV11-2 and TRBJ2-7; D is perhaps TRBD2 (6 bases). The V gene lost 5 bases and the J gene lost 3 bases, with 11 bases spanning the gap. The CDR3 loop spans 13 amino acids. CDR1 SGHAT and CDR2 FQNNGV come from the germline V gene. The CDR3 DNA sequence: TGTGCCAGCAGCCCCGGACTAATCTACGAGCAGTACTTC. This encodes CASSPGLIYEQYF.

As for this clone: This sample also contains other DNA sequences that code for the same CDR3. The chain has TRBV5-1 and TRBJ2-1; 9 nucleotides align to TRBD1. With V trimmed by 4 bases and J by 1 base, 3 bases remained unmatched. Per germline, CDR1 SGHRS and CDR2 YFSETQ. This CDR3 contains 15 residues. CDR3 region: CASSLGQGSYNEQFF. The CDR3 DNA reads TGCGCCAGCAGCCTGGGACAGGGTTCCTACAATGAGCAGTTCTTC.

This clone was detected a few times. This sequence joins TRBV7-2 and TRBJ1-2; the match to TRBD1 covers 9 bases. The CDR3 covers 14 residues. Germline CDR1 is SGHTA and CDR2 is FQGNSA. Losses at the gene ends were 6 bases for V and 3 bases for J; bases not matched to a gene: 5. CDR3 nucleotide sequence: TGTGCCAGCAGTTTGACAGGGGGTGACTATGGCTACACCTTC. As protein: CASSLTGGDYGYTF.

This rearrangement joins TRBV30 to TRBJ2-1; 12 bases map to TRBD2. The J segment lost 9 bases and the V segment lost 1 base, leaving 7 bases of the junction unmatched. Per germline, CDR1 GTSNPN and CDR2 SVGIG (reference sequence). The length of the CDR3 is 15 residues. CDR3 amino acids: CAWSGTSGTLGEQFF. The CDR3 DNA reads TGTGCCTGGAGTGGGACTAGCGGGACATTGGGTGAGCAGTTCTTC. The whole variable domain, filled in from reference TRBV30 and TRBJ2-1, reads SQTIHQWPATLVQPVGSPLSLECTVEGTSNPNLYWYRQAAGRGLQLLFYSVGIGQISSEVPQNLSASRPQDRQFILSSKKLLLSDSGFYLCAWSGTSGTLGEQFFGPGTRLTVL.

This chain connects TRBV7-3 to TRBJ2-3; D gene uncertain. There are 13 residues in the CDR3. Trimming removed 0 bases at V and 4 bases at J, with 5 bases between. CDR1 and CDR2 (germline): SGHTA, FQGTGA. The CDR3 nucleotides read TGTGCCAGCAGCTTAACCTCCCCAGATACGCAGTATTTT. Its protein product is CASSLTSPDTQYF.

The chain employs TRBV7-6 and TRBJ2-3; 11 bases agree with TRBD2. After removal of 1 base from V and 3 bases from J, the junction contained 9 bases not matched to a gene. CDR1 and CDR2 (germline): SGHVS, FNYEAQ. The CDR3 spans 18 residues. The CDR3 spells CASSLELAGGPMTDTQYF. The DNA for the CDR3 is TGTGCCAGCAGCTTAGAGTTAGCGGGAGGGCCAATGACAGATACGCAGTATTTT.

V gene TRBV15 combines with J gene TRBJ2-1; 14 nucleotides line up with TRBD2. The CDR3 is 19 residues long. V gave up 4 bases and J gave up 1 base; unmatched junction bases: 9. In germline, CDR1 is LNHNV, CDR2 YYDKDF (reference sequence). CDR3 DNA: TGTGCCACCAGCACCCGCCATGGGACTAGCGGGAGTTCCTACAATGAGCAGTTCTTC. Protein: CATSTRHGTSGSSYNEQFF.

The chain employs TRBV6-6 and TRBJ1-1; D is possibly TRBD1 (5 bases). This CDR3 is built from 14 residues. Trimming took off 6 bases at V and 5 bases at J, with 16 bases between the two ends. Germline V lookup: CDR1 MNHNY, CDR2 SVGAGI (reference sequence). The CDR3 DNA reads as TGTGCCAGCAGCTACGGCAGGGCAGGAACTGAAGCTTTCTTT. It encodes CASSYGRAGTEAFF.

This chain links TRBV19 with TRBJ1-5; TRBD1 agrees at 10 bases. The germline gives CDR1 LNHDA, CDR2 SQIVND (reference sequence). V was clipped by 7 bases and J by 1 base; unmatched bases: 7. This CDR3 comprises 16 residues. This CDR3 is CASIDRDRGSNQPQHF. CDR3 coding DNA: TGTGCCAGTATTGACCGGGACAGGGGAAGCAATCAGCCCCAGCATTTT.

The chain's CDR3 is CASSQDPGQGASRTGELFF. CDR3 nucleotides: TGTGCCAGCAGCCAAGATCCCGGACAGGGGGCAAGTCGCACCGGGGAGCTGTTTTTT. The genes are TRBV4-2 and TRBJ2-2; 11 bases map to TRBD1. Unmatched junction bases numbered 10, after V lost 0 bases and J lost 4 bases. Germline CDR1 LGHNA, CDR2 YNFKEQ. The CDR3 has 19 residues.

The V gene is TRBV9, the J gene TRBJ2-1; the match to TRBD1 covers 10 bases. Germline assignment: CDR1 SGDLS and CDR2 YYNGEE. Trimming removed 4 bases from V and 8 bases from J; junction bases left unmatched: 15. This CDR3 comprises 17 residues. CDR3 bases: TGTGCCAGCAGCTACCGGGACAGGGGTGTAGGAATTGATGAGCAGTTCTTC. Translating it yields CASSYRDRGVGIDEQFF.

In its sample, this clone was seen once. J is TRBJ1-5 and V is TRBV2, with D possibly being TRBD1 (5 bases). CDR1 and CDR2 (germline): SNHLY, FYNNEI. The CDR3 has 15 amino acids. The ends were cut back, 6 bases at V and 2 bases at J, with 14 bases in the middle. CDR3 bases: TGTGCCAGCAGCGACGAGACAGTCGGCAATCAGCCCCAGCATTTT. The encoded protein is CASSDETVGNQPQHF.

The rearrangement links TRBV5-1 to TRBJ2-4, with D perhaps matching TRBD2 (6 bases). The CDR3 is made up of 16 amino acids. Germline V gene data show CDR1 as SGHRS and CDR2 as YFSETQ. Trimming cost V 0 bases and J 0 bases, with 10 bases left between them. This chain's CDR3 is CASSLVSGEAKNIQYF. The CDR3 DNA is TGCGCCAGCAGCTTGGTGTCGGGGGAAGCCAAAAACATTCAGTACTTC. Filled out from reference TRBV5-1 and TRBJ2-4, the complete variable domain reads KAGVTQTPRYLIKTRGQQVTLSCSPISGHRSVSWYQQTPGQGLQFLFEYFSETQRNKGNFPGRFSGRQFSNSRSEMNVSTLELGDSALYLCASSLVSGEAKNIQYFGAGTRLSVL.

Comments on this clone: Other DNA sequences in the same sample also yield this CDR3. V gene TRBV27 combines with J gene TRBJ2-1; 9 bases are shared with TRBD2. The CDR3 is made up of 17 amino acids. J was trimmed by 7 bases and V by 1 base; bases with no gene match: 11. Germline-derived CDR1 and CDR2 are MNHEY and SMNVEV (reference sequence). The CDR3 nucleotides are TGTGCCAGCAGTTTATTAGGGTTTAGCGGGAGTATAAATGAGCAGTTCTTC. This codes for CASSLLGFSGSINEQFF.

The chain links TRBV9 to TRBJ2-4; D unresolved. Germline CDR1 is SGDLS and CDR2 is YYNGEE. Trimming pared 0 bases from V and 6 bases from J, leaving 4 bases between. This CDR3 region has 12 residues. Written as DNA, the CDR3 is TGTGCCAGCAGCGTAGACGGAAACATTCAGTACTTC. It translates to CASSVDGNIQYF.

Only one count was recorded for this clone. This sequence joins TRBV19 and TRBJ2-5; tentative D call: TRBD1 (6 bases). The germline gives CDR1 LNHDA, CDR2 SQIVND (reference sequence). CDR3 size: 16 residues. The V end was cut by 3 bases, the J end by 0 bases, with 14 bases between. CDR3: CASSIWFGTYQETQYF. In nucleotides, the CDR3 is TGTGCCAGTAGTATCTGGTTTGGGACATACCAAGAGACCCAGTACTTC.

The chain recombines TRBV7-6 with TRBJ2-7; tentatively, D is TRBD2 (5 bases). The length of the CDR3 is 15 residues. The germline V gene encodes CDR1 SGHVS and CDR2 FNYEAQ. The V and J ends lost 5 bases and 0 bases respectively, with 14 bases between them. CDR3 coding DNA: TGTGCCAGCAGCCCCGGGCTCGGGGACTCCTACGAGCAGTACTTC. Amino acid sequence: CASSPGLGDSYEQYF.

The chain carries TRBV11-3 and TRBJ2-1; the match to TRBD2 covers 7 bases. Germline trimming cut 4 bases from V and 0 bases from J; bases unmatched to any gene: 9. This CDR3 comprises 17 residues. Looked up from germline, CDR1 is SGHNT and CDR2 is YENEEA. The CDR3 here is CASSSQGLYSSYNEQFF. Written as DNA, the CDR3 is TGTGCCAGCAGCTCCCAGGGACTATACAGCTCCTACAATGAGCAGTTCTTC.

The chain joins TRBV4-2 to TRBJ1-2; D unclear. This CDR3 spans 13 amino acids. The V end lost 1 base, the J end lost 8 bases, and 11 bases lay between the germline ends. Germline V gene lookup returns CDR1 LGHNA and CDR2 YNFKEQ. The CDR3 sequence is CASSQVHRSGYTF. CDR3 nucleotide sequence: TGTGCCAGCAGCCAAGTTCATAGGAGCGGCTACACCTTC.

V and J are TRBV7-9 and TRBJ1-1; unclear D gene. Looked up from germline, CDR1 is SEHNR and CDR2 is FQNEAQ (reference sequence). Trimming took off 1 base at V and 0 bases at J, with 9 bases between the two ends. The CDR3 length is 15 residues. This chain's CDR3 is CASSLGVDMNTEAFF. The DNA of the CDR3 is TGTGCCAGCAGCTTAGGTGTAGACATGAACACTGAAGCTTTCTTT.

This clone was detected once. The chain carries TRBV19 and TRBJ2-7, with TRBD1 as a possible D gene (5 bases). Trimming pared 4 bases from V and 2 bases from J, leaving 15 bases between. The CDR3 is 15 amino acids. Germline assignment: CDR1 LNHDA and CDR2 SQIVND (reference sequence). The CDR3 coding sequence is TGTGCCAGTAGTACCGCCAGGGTGTTCCCCTACGAGCAGTACTTC. This encodes CASSTARVFPYEQYF.

The V call is TRBV4-1, the J call TRBJ1-3; possible D gene TRBD1, 6 bases. V was clipped by 0 bases and J by 1 base, with 10 bases between them. CDR1 and CDR2 (germline): MGHRA, YSYEKL. The CDR3 is 16 residues long. CDR3 in DNA: TGCGCCAGCAGCCAAGATCTCGGGACATCTGGAAACACCATATATTTT. The encoded protein is CASSQDLGTSGNTIYF.

The chain couples TRBV6-5 to TRBJ1-5; TRBD1 might be the D (6 bases). V lost 2 bases to trimming and J lost 2 bases, with 7 bases between them. Germline CDR1 reads MNHEY; CDR2 reads SVGAGI. This CDR3 is 14 amino acids long. CDR3 DNA: TGTGCCAGCAGTTACCCAGGGGGCAATCAGCCCCAGCATTTT. Amino acids: CASSYPGGNQPQHF.

CDR3 amino acids: CASSQQREGLGEQYF. The CDR3 coding sequence is TGTGCCAGCAGTCAACAGCGGGAGGGCCTTGGAGAGCAGTACTTC. J is TRBJ2-7 and V is TRBV27; 10 bases map to TRBD2. The CDR3 has 15 amino acids. The V gene's germline CDR1 is MNHEY and CDR2 SMNVEV (reference sequence). Losses at the gene ends were 5 bases for V and 7 bases for J; bases not matched to a gene: 11.

This clone was seen a handful of times. The gene calls are TRBV13 and TRBJ1-6; perhaps TRBD1 as D (5 bases). Germline lookup yields CDR1 PRHDT and CDR2 FYEKMQ (reference sequence). The CDR3 extends over 14 amino acids. V lost 3 bases to trimming and J lost 9 bases, with 12 bases between them. For the CDR3, the DNA is TGTGCCAGCAGCTTGGACGTGGGGGGTTCACCCCTCCACTTT. This gives the protein CASSLDVGGSPLHF. Based on the CDR3 plus reference TRBV13 and TRBJ1-6, the full variable domain is AAGVIQSPRHLIKEKRETATLKCYPIPRHDTVYWYQQGPGQDPQFLISFYEKMQSDKGSIPDRFSAQQFSDYHSELNMSSLELGDSALYFCASSLDVGGSPLHFGNGTRLTVT.